In this sample, the clone carrying this TCR beta chain turned up many times. Antigen unknown. The cDNA was produced through 5'RACE with 10-nucleotide random UMIs. MiXCR, run by TCRdb on the 5' RACE reads, gives a single entry per CDR3 protein. There are 45,000 to 50,000 distinct CDR3 sequences in the sample; just under 4.5% occur only once, and under 6.5% lies in the top ten. 2 million unsorted PBMCs were stored in RNAlater at -80 °C before RNA extraction. The ends lost 4 bases at V and 2 bases at J; junction bases unmatched: 8. Germline lookup yields CDR1 SGDLS and CDR2 YYNGEE. The CDR3 length is 16 residues. The entry originates in a study of neurological immune-mediated disorders. Study results and caveats: HTLV-1-associated myelopathy displayed the greatest TCR clonal expansion, and multiple sclerosis exhibited the smallest, lower than that of healthy controls.

This chain links TRBV9 with TRBJ2-1; the match to TRBD2 covers 8 bases. The receptor's source is a woman in her sixties with multiple sclerosis. The sequencing sample was made of PBMCs. The CDR3 bases are TGTGCCAGCAGCTCCCAAGCGGGAGCTGCCTACAATGAGCAGTTCTTC. Its protein product is CASSSQAGAAYNEQFF.